Sequencing of this TCR beta chain was carried out in a study of early T cells in non-severe SARS-CoV-2 infection. Study context: Sequencing used unsorted whole-blood bulk RNA, so chains lack pairing.

Details on this clonotype: Its antigen is undetermined.

Study observations and caveats: VDJdb matches were skewed toward anti-spike CD8 T cell responses.

The ends lost 8 bases at V and 6 bases at J; junction bases unmatched: 9. CDR3 length equals 13 residues. The germline V gene encodes CDR1 SNHLY and CDR2 FYNNEI. TCRdb re-called the 5' RACE reads through MiXCR, storing one row per CDR3 protein. The sample lists 68,000 or so distinct CDR3 sequences, 11% occurring once. The specimen was whole blood. This rearrangement joins TRBV2 to TRBJ2-7, with 8 nucleotides matching TRBD2. The TCR originated in an adult who was a healthcare worker with PCR-confirmed SARS-CoV-2 infection or an uninfected control (not recorded which). CDR3 loop: CASLTGTSSEQYF. CDR3 coding DNA: TGTGCCAGCCTCACCGGGACTAGTAGCGAGCAGTACTTC.